Each of the 21 T cell receptor beta chains below was sequenced from the same sample in a study of blood T cell repertoires in COVID-19. The method was immunoSEQ multiplex PCR; TCRdb's version includes in-frame clones alone and lacks a portion of them. The sample gives fewer than 450,000 clones, about 90% of which show up once; 5.5% to 7.5% is in the top ten. The sample comprised peripheral blood. All receptors derive from a woman aged 70-85 years with COVID-19, enrolled during active disease.

The chain has TRBV27 and TRBJ1-1, with unresolved D. Germline CDR1 MNHEY, CDR2 SMNVEV (reference sequence). The CDR3 sequence is 17 residues long. Trimming removed 0 bases at V and 4 bases at J, with 18 bases between. Here the CDR3 DNA reads TGTGCCAGCAGTTTATCGAGGGTAATGAAGAAGGGCACTGAAGCTTTCTTT. Amino acid sequence: CASSLSRVMKKGTEAFF.

The rearrangement uses TRBV24-1 and TRBJ1-3; 11 bases map to TRBD1. CDR1 is KGHDR, CDR2 SFDVKD, per germline. This CDR3 has 20 residues. J gave up 4 bases and V 0 bases, and 13 bases lay outside the gene matches. The CDR3 DNA is TGTGCCACCAGTGATTTGCACATCTCGAGGACAGGGGGCAGCGGAAACACCATATATTTT. This sequence encodes CATSDLHISRTGGSGNTIYF.

The V and J genes are TRBV19 and TRBJ1-5; D unclear. This CDR3 contains 14 residues. Germline CDR1 is LNHDA and CDR2 is SQIVND (reference sequence). V was shortened by 3 bases and J by 5 bases, with 11 bases between the two germline ends. In DNA, the CDR3 is TGTGCCAGTAGTATGCCCGGGGAGCATCAGCCCCAGCATTTT. It specifies CASSMPGEHQPQHF.

The chain combines TRBV27 with TRBJ2-5, with 11 bases aligning to TRBD2. Per germline, CDR1 MNHEY and CDR2 SMNVEV (reference sequence). CDR3 length: 16 amino acids. Germline trimming cut 3 bases from V and 2 bases from J; bases unmatched to any gene: 5. The DNA of the CDR3 is TGTGCCAGCAGTTTGTTAGCGGGGGGGCCACAAGAGACCCAGTACTTC. This translates into CASSLLAGGPQETQYF.

The V call is TRBV12-3 or TRBV12-4, the J call TRBJ1-1; D may be TRBD1 (6 bases). V lost 7 bases to trimming and J lost 4 bases, with 13 bases between them. This CDR3 comprises 13 residues. The CDR3 nucleotides are TGTGCCAGCACCTCACAGGGTGGCACTGAAGCTTTCTTT. This translates into CASTSQGGTEAFF.

V gene TRBV18 combines with J gene TRBJ2-5; D is undetermined. V lost 3 bases and J 2 bases, leaving 4 bases between the germline ends. The CDR3 spans 12 residues. Germline V CDR1 and CDR2: KGHSH, LQKENI. The CDR3 sequence is CASSPRQETQYF. For the CDR3, the DNA is TGTGCCAGCTCACCGCGTCAAGAGACCCAGTACTTC. Based on the CDR3 plus reference TRBV18 and TRBJ2-5, the full variable domain is NAGVMQNPRHLVRRRGQEARLRCSPMKGHSHVYWYRQLPEEGLKFMVYLQKENIIDESGMPKERFSAEFPKEGPSILRIQQVVRGDSAAYFCASSPRQETQYFGPGTRLLVL.

The chain combines TRBV5-4 with TRBJ1-3, with 9 bases aligning to TRBD1. V gave up 4 bases and J gave up 0 bases; unmatched junction bases: 5. CDR1 and CDR2 from the germline V gene are SGHNT and YYREEE (reference sequence). The CDR3 sequence is 16 residues long. In DNA, the CDR3 is TGTGCCAGCAGCAGGACAGGGGTAACCTCTGGAAACACCATATATTTT. Its protein product is CASSRTGVTSGNTIYF.

V is TRBV3-1 (or the pseudogene TRBV3-2) and J is TRBJ2-7, with D perhaps matching TRBD2 (6 bases). Germline CDR1 reads LGHDT; CDR2 reads YNNKEL (reference sequence). Trimming removed 3 bases from V and 7 bases from J, with 22 bases in between. The CDR3 is 16 amino acids. CDR3 bases: TGTGCCAGCAGCCACCTGGGAGGTAGTAGATCGGTAGAGCAGTACTTC. Translated, it gives CASSHLGGSRSVEQYF.

V usage is TRBV28 and J usage is TRBJ1-2, with TRBD1 matching over 7 bases. V lost 4 bases to trimming and J lost 1 base; unmatched junction nucleotides: 6. The CDR3 sequence is 15 residues long. Germline loops: CDR1 MDHEN, CDR2 SYDVKM. The DNA for the CDR3 is TGTGCCAGCAGTTCGACAGGGTGGGGTAACTATGGCTACACCTTC. Residues: CASSSTGWGNYGYTF.

This chain joins TRBV19 and TRBJ2-3, with 13 bases fitting TRBD2. CDR3 length: 15 amino acids. V dropped 4 bases and J dropped 6; count of bases not matched to a gene: 4. Per the germline V gene, CDR1 is LNHDA and CDR2 is SQIVND (reference sequence). The CDR3 coding sequence is TGTGCCAGTAGTAGGACTAGCGGGGGAGGGGATACGCAGTATTTT. It encodes CASSRTSGGGDTQYF.

The chain employs TRBV5-1 and TRBJ1-3, with a tentative D call TRBD1 (6 bases). Germline V gives CDR1 SGHRS, CDR2 YFSETQ. The CDR3 extends over 13 amino acids. Deletions cut 6 bases from V and 2 bases from J, with 9 bases between. DNA for the CDR3: TGCGCCAGCACCGAGGGGGCTGGAAACACCATATATTTT. Translation: CASTEGAGNTIYF.

J is TRBJ1-4 and V is TRBV5-8, with a possible D match to TRBD1 (5 bases). Trimming took 6 bases from V and 8 from J, leaving 17 bases between them. Germline V gene lookup returns CDR1 SGHTS and CDR2 YDEGEE. CDR3 length equals 14 residues. CDR3 sequence (DNA): TGTGCCAGCACGCGACTGGGAGGGGTCGAAAAACTGTTTTTT. Its protein product is CASTRLGGVEKLFF.

This sequence joins TRBV6-5 and TRBJ2-3; 10 bases fit TRBD2. The CDR3 is 15 residues long. CDR1 is MNHEY, CDR2 SVGAGI, per germline. V lost 7 bases and J lost 0; bases outside the gene matches: 4. For the CDR3, the DNA is TGTGCCAGCAATATAGCGGGGGGAAGCACAGATACGCAGTATTTT. Translated, it gives CASNIAGGSTDTQYF.

The rearrangement uses TRBV5-1 and TRBJ2-2; TRBD2 matches 13 bases. The V gene end was trimmed by 5 bases and the J gene end by 5 bases; junction bases not matched to a gene: 12. The CDR3 has 18 amino acids. CDR1 and CDR2 (germline): SGHRS, YFSETQ. The CDR3 here is CASSQTPTSGGATGELFF. As DNA, the CDR3 is TGCGCCAGCAGTCAAACCCCTACTAGCGGGGGGGCGACCGGGGAGCTGTTTTTT.

This clone occurred once. The chain is built from TRBV7-2 and TRBJ2-7; 7 positions match TRBD2. This CDR3 region has 16 residues. The germline V gene encodes CDR1 SGHTA and CDR2 FQGNSA. J was trimmed by 0 bases and V by 4 bases; bases with no gene match: 9. CDR3 protein: CASSSHPLAASYEQYF. CDR3 sequence (DNA): TGTGCCAGCAGCTCTCATCCCCTAGCGGCCTCCTACGAGCAGTACTTC.

The chain combines TRBV2 with TRBJ1-5; no clear D gene. Germline V CDR1 and CDR2: SNHLY, FYNNEI. Trimming took 7 bases from V and 0 from J, leaving 7 bases between them. The CDR3 is made up of 13 amino acids. For the CDR3, the DNA is TGTGCCAGCAAAGGAGATAGCAATCAGCCCCAGCATTTT. Its translation is CASKGDSNQPQHF.

The V call is TRBV19, the J call TRBJ1-2; D is unresolved. The CDR3 spans 14 residues. Germline loops: CDR1 LNHDA, CDR2 SQIVND (reference sequence). Between the trimmed V and J ends, which lost 7 bases and 5 bases, there was a span of 17 bases. CDR3 sequence (DNA): TGTGCCAGTATGCGGCAGATGTCTCAATATGGCTACACCTTC. It specifies CASMRQMSQYGYTF.

The chain recombines TRBV7-2 with TRBJ2-5, with TRBD1 identical over 10 bases. This CDR3 spans 13 amino acids. J gave up 5 bases and V 5 bases, and 2 bases lay outside the gene matches. Per germline, CDR1 SGHTA and CDR2 FQGNSA. The CDR3 loop reads CASSGDRGETQYF. DNA for the CDR3: TGTGCCAGCAGCGGGGACAGGGGCGAGACCCAGTACTTC.

This chain connects TRBV21-1 to TRBJ1-6. TRBV21-1 is tagged as a pseudogene. This CDR3 has 18 amino acids. CDR3 residues: CASSKGGGLRAHNSPLHF. The CDR3 DNA is TGTGCCAGCAGCAAAGGGGGGGGCCTCAGGGCGCATAATTCACCCCTCCACTTT.

This clone was picked up one time. The rearrangement links TRBV4-3 to TRBJ2-7; 7 bases fit TRBD1. In germline, CDR1 is LGHNA, CDR2 YSLEER. CDR3 length: 16 residues. V lost 4 bases to trimming and J lost 7 bases; unmatched junction nucleotides: 16. This CDR3 is CASSPSAGTVPREQYF. The CDR3 DNA is TGCGCCAGCAGCCCCTCTGCCGGGACAGTCCCCCGGGAGCAGTACTTC.

V usage is TRBV4-1 and J usage is TRBJ1-3; D might be TRBD1 (6 bases). Trimming pared 1 base from V and 2 bases from J, leaving 12 bases between. The CDR3 is made up of 16 amino acids. Germline V gene sequence: CDR1 MGHRA, CDR2 YSYEKL. The CDR3 nucleotides are TGCGCCAGCAGCCAAGGGTCCGCAGGGGCTGGAAACACCATATATTTT. The encoded protein is CASSQGSAGAGNTIYF.